Listed below are T cell receptor beta chains from one sample, sequenced in a study of blood T cell repertoires in COVID-19. The data were produced by immunoSEQ multiplex PCR, yet TCRdb's version contains in-frame clones alone and is incomplete. Seen here are approximately 260,000 clones, approximately 88% observed once, and the top ten hold roughly 1.2%. The sequenced sample consisted of PBMCs or T cells enriched from blood (not recorded which). The receptors originated from a middle-aged woman with acute COVID-19. The CDR3 runs from the conserved cysteine through the conserved F or W. A D gene is named only where the DNA matches it firmly. Clone size appears in some rows only: once, few, many, or a class for an expanded clone.

clone_size	j_call	d_call	v_call	cdr3_nt	cdr3_aa
.	TRBJ1-5	TRBD1	TRBV20-1	TGCAGTGCTAGTGGACCGGGACAGGACGATTATAGCAATCAGCCCCAGCATTTT	CSASGPGQDDYSNQPQHF
.	TRBJ2-5	TRBD1	TRBV5-1	TGCGCCAGCAGCTTACAGGGGGGCGAAGAGACCCAGTACTTC	CASSLQGGEETQYF
.	TRBJ2-2	TRBD1	TRBV27	TGTGCCAGCAGCCCGATAGGGGGCGCGAACACCGGGGAGCTGTTTTTT	CASSPIGGANTGELFF
.	TRBJ2-1	.	TRBV5-6	TGTGCCAGCACGGCCGGGGATCAGCAGTTCTTC	CASTAGDQQFF
.	TRBJ2-3	TRBD2	TRBV28	TGTGCCAGCACCCGTAGCCCGGGGACTAGCGGAAACACAGATACGCAGTATTTT	CASTRSPGTSGNTDTQYF
.	TRBJ2-2	.	TRBV7-9	TGTGCCAGCAGCCCCATCCCCCCCGGGGAGCTGTTTTTT	CASSPIPPGELFF
.	TRBJ2-1	.	TRBV5-1	TGCGCCAGCAGCGCTCGTGCCGGGGGCTCCTACAATGAGCAGTTCTTC	CASSARAGGSYNEQFF
.	TRBJ1-1	TRBD1	TRBV6-2/TRBV6-3	TGTGCCAGCAGCGGACAGGGTGACACTGAAGCTTTCTTT	CASSGQGDTEAFF
.	TRBJ2-3	TRBD2	TRBV19	TGTGCCAGTAGTGGTGATAGCGGGAGCACAGATACGCAGTATTTT	CASSGDSGSTDTQYF
.	TRBJ1-3	TRBD1	TRBV27	TGTGCCAGCAGTTCCTGGACAGGTCTCTCTGGAAACACCATATATTTT	CASSSWTGLSGNTIYF
.	TRBJ1-1	.	TRBV5-1	TGCGCCAGCAGCTTGCCTGTCCCCGGGGGAAGCACTGAAGCTTTCTTT	CASSLPVPGGSTEAFF
.	TRBJ1-2	.	TRBV11-3	TGTGCCAGCAGCTTCCAGGGGTACGACTATGGCTACACCTTC	CASSFQGYDYGYTF
.	TRBJ2-1	TRBD1	TRBV10-2	TGCGCCAGCAGTGGACAGGGGGCCATCTACAATGAGCAGTTCTTC	CASSGQGAIYNEQFF
.	TRBJ2-5	.	TRBV2	TGTGCCGGAAAATTAGGGGTATTCGAGACCCAGTACTTC	CAGKLGVFETQYF
.	TRBJ1-3	TRBD1	TRBV6-2/TRBV6-3	TGTGCCAGCAGTCCCCGGACAGGGGTTGCTTCAGGAAACACCATATATTTT	CASSPRTGVASGNTIYF
few	TRBJ1-1	.	TRBV6-1	TGTGCCAGCAGTGAAGTGTGGGGAGGGGAGCAAGCTTTCTTT	CASSEVWGGEQAFF
once	TRBJ1-5	.	TRBV19	TGTGCCAGTAGTCTAAGGTCGCAGGGCAACAATCAGCCCCAGCATTTT	CASSLRSQGNNQPQHF
.	TRBJ2-1	.	TRBV21-1	TGTGCCAGCAGCAATCCACGTTCCACCACAAAGGCAACTTGCCCGGGTCGCGATGAGCAGTTCTTC	CASSNPRSTTKATCPGRDEQFF
few	TRBJ2-1	TRBD2	TRBV24-1	TGTGCCACCAGTCAGGTCCCAAGTGGACTAGCGGGATCTTGGGGTGACAATGAGCAGTTCTTC	CATSQVPSGLAGSWGDNEQFF
.	TRBJ2-1	TRBD2	TRBV24-1	TGTGCCACCAGTGGTAGCGGGAGTTCCTACAATGAGCAGTTCTTC	CATSGSGSSYNEQFF
.	TRBJ2-1	.	TRBV9	TGTGCCAGCAGCTACGGTCTGGAGGGCATGGAGCAGTTCTTC	CASSYGLEGMEQFF
.	TRBJ1-6	.	TRBV2	TGTGCCAGCATCTTACAGGGCTCACCCCTCCACTTT	CASILQGSPLHF